One sample yielded the 17 T cell receptor beta chains listed below, sequenced in a study of blood T cell repertoires in COVID-19 (dated by TCRdb to the early 2020s). Preparation of the library involved the immunoSEQ multiplex PCR assay. The source is immuneACCESS, and TCRdb retained only in-frame sequences with V and J called. Part of the clones is not carried over; for the studies checked, unresolved V genes explain less than half of this, and the remainder is unexplained. Here the sample has some 57,000 clones; around 84% occur a single time. The ten largest make up roughly 0.94% of the sample. Sequenced input: peripheral blood. These receptors originate from a man aged 65-85 years with acute or convalescent COVID-19.

The chain has TRBV5-3 and TRBJ1-2; the D is unclear. TRBV5-3 is labeled an ORF, and its function is uncertain. Trimming pared 1 base from V and 13 bases from J, leaving 8 bases between. This CDR3 is 10 amino acids long. This CDR3 is CARSLIGCTF. CDR3 nucleotide sequence: TGTGCCAGAAGCTTGATCGGGTGCACCTTC.

The chain couples TRBV14 to TRBJ2-7, with unresolved D. V lost 4 bases and J lost 2, with 12 bases in between. The germline V gene has CDR1 SGHDN and CDR2 FVKESK. There are 14 residues in the CDR3. The CDR3 reads CASSPRWSAYEQYF. The CDR3 DNA is TGTGCCAGCAGCCCAAGGTGGAGCGCCTACGAGCAGTACTTC.

This clone was counted only a few times. The chain links TRBV6-6 to TRBJ1-1; D call uncertain. This CDR3 has 12 residues. V lost 8 bases to trimming and J lost 4 bases, with 11 bases between them. CDR1 is MNHNY and CDR2 is SVGAGI in the germline V gene (reference sequence). CDR3 in amino acids: CASSTRGTEAFF. For the CDR3, the DNA is TGTGCCAGCTCAACCCGGGGCACTGAAGCTTTCTTT.

The V and J genes are TRBV11-3 and TRBJ2-5, with 8 positions matching TRBD2. The CDR3 covers 15 residues. Germline loops: CDR1 SGHNT, CDR2 YENEEA. The junction had 4 bases not matched to a gene; V was cut back by 0 bases and J by 4 bases. The CDR3 coding sequence is TGTGCCAGCAGCTTAGAAGGGCTAGCGGGAGAGACCCAGTACTTC. Translation: CASSLEGLAGETQYF.

The chain couples TRBV27 to TRBJ2-7; a weak D match, TRBD2 (5 bases). This CDR3 spans 15 amino acids. V was pared by 8 bases and J by 0 bases, with 17 bases between. Germline V gives CDR1 MNHEY, CDR2 SMNVEV (reference sequence). CDR3 nucleotides: TGTGCCAGCCTACCAGAGGGAGTGAGCTCCTACGAGCAGTACTTC. It yields the protein CASLPEGVSSYEQYF.

The V and J genes are TRBV6-1 and TRBJ1-2; 9 bases are shared with TRBD1. Germline V gene data show CDR1 as MNHNS and CDR2 as SASEGT. This CDR3 is built from 15 residues. V shed 3 bases, J shed 7 bases, and the junction held 9 bases outside the gene matches. DNA for the CDR3: TGTGCCAGCAGTGACCCAACAGGGGGCAGGAGTGGCTACACCTTC. Translated: CASSDPTGGRSGYTF.

The chain couples TRBV28 to TRBJ2-7; TRBD2 matches 11 bases. The J segment lost 9 bases and the V segment lost 2 bases, leaving 15 bases of the junction unmatched. Germline CDR1 MDHEN, CDR2 SYDVKM. The CDR3 consists of 17 residues. CDR3 bases: TGTGCCAGCAGTTTAAAGTTAGCGGGAGGGCCGGTCTCCTTGCAGTACTTC. Amino acids: CASSLKLAGGPVSLQYF.

This chain connects TRBV5-6 to TRBJ2-5, with 8 bases fitting TRBD2. CDR1 is SGHDT, CDR2 YYEEEE, per germline. V lost 3 bases, J lost 5 bases, and 15 bases stayed unmatched. The CDR3 covers 17 residues. As DNA, the CDR3 is TGTGCCAGCAGCTGGGGGCCGGGAGGGACGCCAGGCGAGACCCAGTACTTC. Translated, it gives CASSWGPGGTPGETQYF.

This clone came up once. This chain links TRBV11-2 with TRBJ1-3; 9 nucleotides align to TRBD1. The CDR3 extends over 18 amino acids. Germline-derived CDR1 and CDR2 are SGHAT and FQNNGV. V lost 5 bases to trimming and J lost 3 bases; unmatched junction nucleotides: 14. The CDR3 loop is CASSRPGGQGRGGNTIYF. DNA of the CDR3: TGTGCCAGCAGCCGGCCCGGCGGACAGGGGCGAGGTGGAAACACCATATATTTT.

The gene calls are TRBV11-3 and TRBJ2-7; no clear D gene. Between the trimmed V and J ends, which lost 5 bases and 0 bases, there was a span of 17 bases. This CDR3 has 16 residues. The germline CDR1 and CDR2 sequences are SGHNT and YENEEA. The CDR3 loop is CASSLRHILSSYEQYF. The CDR3, as DNA: TGTGCCAGCAGCCTAAGACACATCCTTAGCTCCTACGAGCAGTACTTC.

V is TRBV5-1 and J is TRBJ1-2; 11 bases map to TRBD1. The CDR3 contains 14 residues. Germline CDR1 and CDR2: SGHRS and YFSETQ. The V segment lost 4 bases and the J segment 7 bases; nucleotides outside the gene matches: 6. CDR3 sequence reads: CASSAGQGVGGYTF. The DNA of the CDR3 is TGCGCCAGCAGCGCGGGACAGGGGGTAGGTGGCTACACCTTC. Full variable domain (missing parts from reference TRBV5-1 and TRBJ1-2): KAGVTQTPRYLIKTRGQQVTLSCSPISGHRSVSWYQQTPGQGLQFLFEYFSETQRNKGNFPGRFSGRQFSNSRSEMNVSTLELGDSALYLCASSAGQGVGGYTFGSGTRLTVV.

This rearrangement joins TRBV7-2 to TRBJ1-1; TRBD1 aligns across 8 bases. Trimming took 8 bases from V and 4 from J; bases not matched to a gene: 9. CDR1 and CDR2 (germline): SGHTA, FQGNSA. The CDR3 spans 14 residues. The CDR3 DNA sequence: TGTGCCAGCCGTCTGCAGGGGGCGATCACTGAAGCTTTCTTT. It encodes CASRLQGAITEAFF.

This rearrangement joins TRBV6-6 to TRBJ1-4; D perhaps matches TRBD1 (5 bases). This CDR3 comprises 16 residues. The germline V gene has CDR1 MNHNY and CDR2 SVGAGI (reference sequence). Deletions cut 6 bases from V and 0 bases from J, with 14 bases between. The CDR3 reads CASRGGEGATNEKLFF. CDR3 DNA: TGTGCCAGCAGGGGGGGGGAGGGAGCAACTAATGAAAAACTGTTTTTT.

This chain joins TRBV7-3 and TRBJ2-3; D is perhaps TRBD2 (6 bases). The V gene lost 5 bases and the J gene lost 2 bases, with 17 bases spanning the gap. Germline V gene sequence: CDR1 SGHTA, CDR2 FQGTGA. This CDR3 contains 16 residues. The CDR3 loop reads CASSPRTTGTTDTQYF. DNA for the CDR3: TGTGCCAGCAGCCCCAGGACTACCGGAACCACAGATACGCAGTATTTT.

This chain links TRBV4-1 with TRBJ2-2, with TRBD2 as a possible D gene (7 bases). Deletions cut 0 bases from V and 0 bases from J, with 14 bases between. Germline-derived CDR1 and CDR2 are MGHRA and YSYEKL. The CDR3 runs 18 residues. The chain's CDR3 is CASSQDPAGAANTGELFF. CDR3 DNA: TGCGCCAGCAGCCAAGACCCCGCGGGGGCGGCGAACACCGGGGAGCTGTTTTTT.

The chain employs TRBV2 and TRBJ1-5, with D possibly TRBD1 on 6 matching bases. The V gene lost 4 bases and the J gene lost 10 bases, with 17 bases spanning the gap. CDR3 length: 14 amino acids. Germline V gene sequence: CDR1 SNHLY, CDR2 FYNNEI. CDR3 amino acids: CASSASDRSLPQHF. DNA for the CDR3: TGTGCCAGCAGTGCCTCCGACAGGTCTCTACCCCAGCATTTT.

This clone was found once. The chain combines TRBV6-5 with TRBJ1-2; D might be TRBD1 (6 bases). Germline V gives CDR1 MNHEY, CDR2 SVGAGI. V was clipped by 5 bases and J by 2 bases, with 15 bases between them. The CDR3 extends over 15 amino acids. CDR3 loop: CASSRSTGTNYGYTF. In DNA form, the CDR3 reads TGTGCCAGCAGTCGCTCAACAGGGACGAACTATGGCTACACCTTC.